This TCR beta chain is drawn from a study of graft-versus-host responses after intestinal transplantation. Study-wide findings and caveats: Allograft clonal ratios (graft-versus-host to host-versus-graft) were high in patients who had graft-donor T cell macrochimerism. Detection of GvH clones occurred in recipient marrow, and some had their first appearance in ileum or blood.

The authors plated approximately 200,000 CFSE-labeled responder cells with approximately 200,000 irradiated, violet-dye-labeled stimulator cells. Researchers sorted proliferating CFSE-low CD3+CD4+ and CD3+CD8+ responders once the reaction had finished. TCRdb's table, derived via immunoSEQ multiplex PCR, lists solely in-frame clones and lacks some. In the table there are about 7,000 clones, roughly 31% of which are singletons. Germline CDR1 and CDR2: MNHEY and SVGAGI. Trimming took off 2 bases at V and 5 bases at J, with 12 bases between the two ends. This CDR3 comprises 15 residues. This TCR was recovered from a human patient who was an organ donor for intestinal transplantation. This specimen consisted of alloreactive CD8+ T cells from a mixed lymphocyte reaction culture, obtained before transplantation. The subset denotes: CFSE-low proliferating T cells sorted from approximately 6-day pre-transplant mixed lymphocyte reaction (GvH or HvG direction). The chain is built from TRBV6-5 and TRBJ2-2; D gene ambiguous. CDR3 in amino acids: CASSYRAANTGELFF. Here the CDR3 DNA reads TGTGCCAGCAGTTACCGGGCAGCAAATACCGGGGAGCTGTTTTTT.